This T cell receptor beta chain was profiled in a study of blood T cells in healthy people across ages (dated by TCRdb to about 2015). Some background on the complete study: In model experiments, template switching captured roughly one uniquely barcoded TCR beta cDNA molecule for every two T cells. Donors were grouped into four age groups: young (average 16 years), middle-aged (about 38), aged (roughly 67) and long-lived (approximately 81). The study measured age-related changes in TCR beta repertoire diversity using deep sequencing normalized with unique cDNA molecular identifiers. The study analyzed two additional independent replicas of 1 million unique cDNA reads from the same blood draw for two donors, one aged 18 to 29 and one aged 80 or older. Donors of different ages were randomly distributed across sequencing lanes to avoid experimental bias.

Library method: 5' RACE. Sequencing used an Illumina HiSeq 2500. A second roughly 7 to 11 cycle PCR used a sample-barcoded 5' primer and a J-beta primer mix. A template-switch 5' adaptor carrying 12 random nucleotides introduced a unique molecular identifier onto each TCR beta cDNA molecule. Each sample yielded at least 3 million CDR3-containing paired-end reads. All of the RNA was converted into first-strand cDNA using the Mint cDNA synthesis kit, with a TRBC-specific oligonucleotide serving as the primer. All cDNA was treated with uracil-DNA glycosylase and then went through a first 18-cycle PCR with the universal primers M1SS and BC2_uni_R. The original pipeline was this. For normalization, 1 million high-quality reads were randomly selected from each sample, with every read carrying a distinct molecular identifier. Reads with shared molecular identifiers were discarded instead of being binned into consensus sequences. MiTCR, run with a Q25 quality threshold and the strictest error-elimination algorithm, handled CDR3 identification, clonotype clustering and error correction. A nonparametric unseen species model with Euler transformation was used to estimate a lower bound on total TCR beta diversity. TCRdb reprocessing: public reads trimmed at Q25 with fastp, clones called with MiXCR, in-frame beta chains kept. Rows are combined by CDR3 protein, so each entry shows the most common genes and DNA. The V and J calls shown here were made by TCRdb, not taken from the authors' results. A total of around 500,000 distinct CDR3 sequences appear in this sample, around 48% of them only once. The leading ten clones occupy about 22% of the sample.

CDR1 and CDR2 (LGHNA, YNFKEQ) derive from the germline V gene. Relative to germline, V is 5 bases shorter and J is 9 bases shorter, with 24 bases between their ends. CDR3 length: 16 amino acids, cysteine to phenylalanine. Only the CDR3 part of the read is kept: 48 bases, read in frame from the first base. Study-wide findings and limitations: The long-lived group showed more naive CD4+ T cells, fewer expanded clones and increased TCR diversity than the aged group, suggesting age selection. Donor CMV infection status was unknown, potentially confounding age-related changes in expanded clonotypes. Estimates of total diversity based on one million sequenced T cells were regarded as lower bounds and as underestimates. As age increased, observed TCR beta diversity per million T cells dropped in a roughly linear way, and a significant reduction was already evident by age 40. Bulk unsorted PBMC profiling prevented conclusive comparison of naive and antigen-experienced compartments. Observed TCR beta diversity correlated strongly with the percentage of naive T cells measured by flow cytometry.

In the case of this clonotype: The antigen it recognizes is unknown. Per-nucleotide qualities are absent, and no much larger clonotype sits a single base away.

The donors were 40 or so Caucasian individuals from Russia, aged roughly 6 to 100 years, who were systemically healthy. Ten milliliters of peripheral blood were drawn from each donor into EDTA-treated Vacutainer tubes. Ficoll-Paque density-gradient centrifugation was used to isolate PBMCs, with at least 6.5 million obtained per sample. Trizol reagent was used to extract total RNA from PBMCs, with at least 5 micrograms per sample. For every donor, flow cytometry on a PBMC aliquot measured the percentage of naive CD45RAhigh/CD27high T cells. The receptor was isolated from a man aged 80 or over in good health. The rearrangement combines TRBV4-2 with TRBJ2-3; a weak D assignment points to TRBD1 (6 bases agree). Sequencing was performed on blood. The DNA is as follows: TGTGCCAGCAGCTCAGGGGTATTCTCCTCTGGAGAGACGCAGTATTTT. This is translated as CASSSGVFSSGETQYF.